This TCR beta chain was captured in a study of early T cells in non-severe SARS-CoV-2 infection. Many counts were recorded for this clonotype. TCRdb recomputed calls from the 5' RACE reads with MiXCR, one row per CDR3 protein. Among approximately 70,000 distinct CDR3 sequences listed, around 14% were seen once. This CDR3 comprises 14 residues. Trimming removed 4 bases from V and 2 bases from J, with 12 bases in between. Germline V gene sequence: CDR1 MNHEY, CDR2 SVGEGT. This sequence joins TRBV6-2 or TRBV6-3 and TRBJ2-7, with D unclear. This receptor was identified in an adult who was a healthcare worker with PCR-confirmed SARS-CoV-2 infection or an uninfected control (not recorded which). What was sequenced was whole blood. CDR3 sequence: CASSFGPRTYEQYF. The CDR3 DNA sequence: TGTGCCAGCAGTTTCGGCCCCCGGACCTACGAGCAGTACTTC.